Listed below are T cell receptor beta chains from one sample, sequenced in a study of blood T cell repertoires in COVID-19. Using immunoSEQ multiplex PCR, the repertoire was profiled, and TCRdb retains in-frame clones only, with some absent. The sample includes roughly 200,000 clones, 70% to 90% seen only once; the top ten take under 4%. The sequenced sample was PBMCs or T cells enriched from blood (not recorded which). These receptors originate from a middle-aged woman with acute COVID-19. Both conserved end residues are part of each CDR3. A D gene is named only where the DNA matches it firmly. Rows may omit the clone size; those that give it use once, few, many or a size class.

cdr3_aa cdr3_nt clone_size v_call d_call j_call
CASSVWTSGPNTGELFF TGTGCCAGCAGCGTATGGACTAGCGGGCCTAACACCGGGGAGCTGTTTTTT few TRBV9 TRBD2 TRBJ2-2
CASSSWQLNTGELFF TGTGCCAGCAGTTCTTGGCAGTTGAACACCGGGGAGCTGTTTTTT once TRBV6-2/TRBV6-3 . TRBJ2-2
CASSYGLAKNIQYF TGTGCCAGCAGCTACGGGTTAGCCAAAAACATTCAGTACTTC few TRBV5-6 . TRBJ2-4
CASSLTVNTEAFF TGTGCCAGCAGCCTAACAGTGAACACTGAAGCTTTCTTT . TRBV6-5 . TRBJ1-1
CASSEAFLSDSLGSPLHF TGTGCCAGCAGTGAAGCGTTTCTTTCGGACAGCTTGGGTTCACCCCTCCACTTT . TRBV2 . TRBJ1-6
CASSGTGLGADTQYF TGTGCCAGCAGCGGGACAGGGTTAGGGGCAGATACGCAGTATTTT . TRBV7-9 TRBD1 TRBJ2-3
CASSLQTSTEAFF TGTGCCAGCAGCCTTCAGACTAGCACTGAAGCTTTCTTT . TRBV11-2 . TRBJ1-1
CASSPRQGSNQPQHF TGTGCCAGCAGTCCTAGACAGGGGTCCAATCAGCCCCAGCATTTT few TRBV6-5 TRBD1 TRBJ1-5
CASSLGSLSNQPQHF TGTGCCAGCAGCTTAGGGTCCCTATCCAATCAGCCCCAGCATTTT . TRBV7-2 . TRBJ1-5
CASKRVSLATNEKLFF TGTGCCAGCAAACGGGTTTCCCTTGCAACTAATGAAAAACTGTTTTTT . TRBV27 . TRBJ1-4
CASSIGHEAFF TGCGCCAGCAGCATTGGACATGAAGCTTTCTTT . TRBV5-1 . TRBJ1-1
CASSPDGQGGGYTF TGTGCCAGCAGTCCCGACGGACAGGGAGGCGGCTACACCTTC few TRBV6-4 TRBD1 TRBJ1-2
CASSLPRTGRVSNYGYTF TGTGCCAGCAGTCTCCCCCGGACAGGTCGGGTTTCTAACTATGGCTACACCTTC . TRBV6-6 TRBD1 TRBJ1-2
CASSPRLGTGWSPLHF TGTGCCAGCAGCCCCCGACTCGGGACAGGCTGGTCACCCCTCCACTTT few TRBV7-8 TRBD1 TRBJ1-6
CASDRGNGYTF TGTGCCAGCGACAGGGGAAATGGCTACACCTTC few TRBV12-3/TRBV12-4 TRBD1 TRBJ1-2
CSASAERDYNEQFF TGCAGTGCTAGTGCCGAGCGGGACTACAATGAGCAGTTCTTC . TRBV20-1 TRBD2 TRBJ2-1
CASSAPGAYRHNEQFF TGTGCCAGCAGCGCACCAGGGGCATACAGGCACAATGAGCAGTTCTTC . TRBV9 . TRBJ2-1
CASSYGGAYEQYF TGTGCCAGCAGCTATGGAGGTGCCTACGAGCAGTACTTC . TRBV7-3 . TRBJ2-7
CATSRTGGASAGYTF TGTGCCACCAGTCGGACAGGGGGCGCATCGGCTGGCTACACCTTC . TRBV24-1 TRBD1 TRBJ1-2
CAIGQGAQPQHF TGTGCCATCGGGCAGGGCGCGCAGCCCCAGCATTTT . TRBV10-3 . TRBJ1-5
CASSSGQQATNEKLFF TGTGCCAGCAGCAGCGGACAGCAGGCAACTAATGAAAAACTGTTTTTT . TRBV11-2 . TRBJ1-4
CASSAGGLNTEAFF TGTGCCAGTAGTGCAGGGGGTTTGAACACTGAAGCTTTCTTT . TRBV19 TRBD1 TRBJ1-1
CASSLGASSSSYNSPLHF TGTGCCAGCAGCTTAGGAGCATCTTCGAGCTCCTATAATTCACCCCTCCACTTT . TRBV11-2 . TRBJ1-6
CASSFRAGELFF TGTGCCAGCAGCTTCAGGGCCGGGGAGCTGTTTTTT . TRBV7-3 . TRBJ2-2
CASSAKRQGRWSGELFF TGTGCCAGCAGCGCAAAACGACAGGGTCGTTGGTCCGGGGAGCTGTTTTTT . TRBV9 TRBD1 TRBJ2-2
CASSHGTSGGDETQYF TGTGCCAGCAGCCATGGTACTAGCGGGGGGGACGAGACCCAGTACTTC . TRBV3-1/TRBV3-2 TRBD2 TRBJ2-5
CASSVDPGQGQGTQYF TGTGCCAGCAGCGTAGACCCGGGACAGGGCCAAGGGACCCAGTACTTC . TRBV9 TRBD1 TRBJ2-5
CASSQSAGQGAGGYTF TGTGCCAGCAGCCAATCCGCTGGACAGGGGGCGGGAGGCTACACCTTC . TRBV3-1/TRBV3-2 TRBD1 TRBJ1-2
CASSYVTSGSNEQFF TGTGCCAGCAGTTACGTAACTAGCGGGAGCAATGAGCAGTTCTTC . TRBV6-5 TRBD2 TRBJ2-1
CAISSTGGNQPQHF TGTGCCATCTCCTCGACAGGGGGCAATCAGCCCCAGCATTTT once TRBV10-3 TRBD1 TRBJ1-5
CASSLDSGTGVSPLHF TGTGCCAGCAGCTTAGACTCCGGGACAGGGGTTTCACCCCTCCACTTT . TRBV11-2 TRBD1 TRBJ1-6
CASSHGDIVYEQYF TGTGCCAGCAGTCATGGGGACATCGTCTACGAGCAGTACTTC . TRBV2 . TRBJ2-7
CASSASLDRGNYGYTF TGTGCCAGCAGTGCGTCCCTGGACAGGGGGAACTATGGCTACACCTTC . TRBV25-1 TRBD1 TRBJ1-2
CASSAFATNEKLFF TGTGCCAGCAGTGCGTTCGCAACTAATGAAAAACTGTTTTTT . TRBV25-1 . TRBJ1-4
CATSEGSSGANVLTF TGTGCCACCAGTGAGGGGAGTTCTGGGGCCAACGTCCTGACTTTC . TRBV24-1 . TRBJ2-6
CASSYLASSKQETQYF TGTGCCAGCAGTTACCTAGCGTCAAGTAAACAAGAGACCCAGTACTTC . TRBV6-2/TRBV6-3 . TRBJ2-5
CASTLGGGSDTQYF TGTGCCAGCACCTTGGGGGGAGGGTCGGATACGCAGTATTTT . TRBV5-4 TRBD2 TRBJ2-3
CASSDPGQGTSYGYTF TGCGCCAGCAGCGACCCGGGACAGGGTACCTCCTATGGCTACACCTTC . TRBV10-2 TRBD1 TRBJ1-2
CASSQGSLTGGRPEAFF TGTGCCAGCAGCCAAGGCAGTTTGACAGGGGGTCGCCCTGAAGCTTTCTTT . TRBV3-1/TRBV3-2 TRBD1 TRBJ1-1
CASSADRGAGYGYTF TGTGCCAGCAGCGCCGACAGGGGCGCCGGCTATGGCTACACCTTC . TRBV9 TRBD1 TRBJ1-2
CASSFDSTGELFF TGTGCCAGCAGCTTTGACAGCACCGGGGAGCTGTTTTTT . TRBV5-6 . TRBJ2-2
CASSMTGTKETQYF TGTGCCAGTAGTATGACCGGGACTAAGGAGACCCAGTACTTC . TRBV19 TRBD2 TRBJ2-5
CASRGTAGNTIYF TGTGCCAGCAGGGGGACAGCTGGAAACACCATATATTTT . TRBV27 TRBD1 TRBJ1-3
CASSLEGLSGYGYTF TGTGCCAGCAGCTTAGAAGGCCTTAGCGGGTATGGCTACACCTTC . TRBV7-2 . TRBJ1-2
CASSVTGESNTEAFF TGTGCCAGCAGTGTGACAGGGGAGTCGAACACTGAAGCTTTCTTT once TRBV25-1 TRBD1 TRBJ1-1
CASTREGGSGTDTQYF TGTGCCAGTACCCGGGAGGGGGGATCAGGCACAGATACGCAGTATTTT . TRBV19 TRBD2 TRBJ2-3
CASSPWTAGNTIYF TGCGCCAGCAGCCCCTGGACAGCTGGAAACACCATATATTTT . TRBV5-1 . TRBJ1-3
CASSPGTGYSYEQYF TGTGCCAGCAGCCCCGGGACAGGATACTCCTACGAGCAGTACTTC . TRBV7-2 TRBD1 TRBJ2-7
CASSLEIAGGGYTF TGTGCCAGCAGCTTAGAAATCGCAGGGGGCGGCTACACCTTC . TRBV7-2 TRBD1 TRBJ1-2
CASSATRRGQGSEGYTF TGTGCCAGCAGCGCCACAAGACGGGGACAGGGCTCGGAGGGCTACACCTTC . TRBV11-2 TRBD1 TRBJ1-2
CASRGGTARNTEAFF TGTGCCAGCAGAGGGGGGACAGCCAGAAACACTGAAGCTTTCTTT . TRBV6-5 TRBD1 TRBJ1-1
CASSVTSGGLQETQYF TGTGCCAGCAGCGTTACTAGCGGGGGGCTGCAAGAGACCCAGTACTTC . TRBV9 TRBD2 TRBJ2-5
CASSYGLGYEQYF TGTGCCAGTAGTTACGGACTGGGCTACGAGCAGTACTTC . TRBV19 . TRBJ2-7
CASSETGTGTWELFF TGTGCCAGCAGCGAGACCGGGACTGGGACCTGGGAGCTGTTTTTT . TRBV7-6 . TRBJ2-2
CASSTGLVVRNEQFF TGTGCCAGCAGTACCGGACTAGTCGTCCGTAATGAGCAGTTCTTC . TRBV27 TRBD2 TRBJ2-1
CAISESQNSPLHF TGTGCCATCAGTGAGTCGCAGAATTCACCCCTCCACTTT . TRBV10-3 . TRBJ1-6
CASSLTRASNTEAFF TGTGCCAGCAGCTTAACGCGGGCATCGAACACTGAAGCTTTCTTT once TRBV7-3 . TRBJ1-1
CASSQGTGGYNEQFF TGCGCCAGCAGCCAAGGTACTGGCGGCTACAATGAGCAGTTCTTC . TRBV4-3 . TRBJ2-1
CASSSIGGSGTDTQYF TGCGCCAGCAGCTCGATAGGGGGCAGCGGCACAGATACGCAGTATTTT . TRBV5-1 TRBD1 TRBJ2-3
CASSLNAGVGEKLFF TGCGCCAGCAGCTTGAATGCCGGGGTGGGTGAAAAACTGTTTTTT . TRBV5-1 . TRBJ1-4